Sequencing of this T cell receptor (beta chain) was carried out in a study of CD8+ T cells in alopecia areata. This CDR3 has 13 residues. Trimming took off 4 bases at V and 3 bases at J, with 10 bases between the two ends. Germline CDR1 and CDR2: PRHDT and FYEKMQ (reference sequence). Once sorted, CD4+ cells from roughly 5 patients yielded CD25+CD127- cells. In alopecia areata patients, both lesional scalp punch biopsies and peripheral blood were collected. Researchers picked out CD4+ and CD8+ T cells from PBMCs by sorting. As for this clone: Its antigen is unidentified.

RNA extraction was followed by reverse transcription into cDNA, which acted as the sequencing template. Produced via immunoSEQ multiplex PCR; TCRdb's table is partial and in-frame only. Of 37,000 or so clones in the sample, roughly half are singletons; the top ten hold approximately 1.8%. Study-level results: Lesional scalp displayed greater clonality than normal scalp, most notably in alopecia totalis/universalis. Patients displayed less clarity in TCR sharing than mice, a finding possibly related to HLA.

This TCR came from a human donor with alopecia areata. This chain joins TRBV13 and TRBJ2-7, with D possibly being TRBD2 (5 bases). Material for sequencing was CD4+ Tregs sorted from blood. CDR3 nucleotide sequence: TGTGCCAGCAGCTCCGGACTTGTCTACGAGCAGTACTTC. Translated: CASSSGLVYEQYF.